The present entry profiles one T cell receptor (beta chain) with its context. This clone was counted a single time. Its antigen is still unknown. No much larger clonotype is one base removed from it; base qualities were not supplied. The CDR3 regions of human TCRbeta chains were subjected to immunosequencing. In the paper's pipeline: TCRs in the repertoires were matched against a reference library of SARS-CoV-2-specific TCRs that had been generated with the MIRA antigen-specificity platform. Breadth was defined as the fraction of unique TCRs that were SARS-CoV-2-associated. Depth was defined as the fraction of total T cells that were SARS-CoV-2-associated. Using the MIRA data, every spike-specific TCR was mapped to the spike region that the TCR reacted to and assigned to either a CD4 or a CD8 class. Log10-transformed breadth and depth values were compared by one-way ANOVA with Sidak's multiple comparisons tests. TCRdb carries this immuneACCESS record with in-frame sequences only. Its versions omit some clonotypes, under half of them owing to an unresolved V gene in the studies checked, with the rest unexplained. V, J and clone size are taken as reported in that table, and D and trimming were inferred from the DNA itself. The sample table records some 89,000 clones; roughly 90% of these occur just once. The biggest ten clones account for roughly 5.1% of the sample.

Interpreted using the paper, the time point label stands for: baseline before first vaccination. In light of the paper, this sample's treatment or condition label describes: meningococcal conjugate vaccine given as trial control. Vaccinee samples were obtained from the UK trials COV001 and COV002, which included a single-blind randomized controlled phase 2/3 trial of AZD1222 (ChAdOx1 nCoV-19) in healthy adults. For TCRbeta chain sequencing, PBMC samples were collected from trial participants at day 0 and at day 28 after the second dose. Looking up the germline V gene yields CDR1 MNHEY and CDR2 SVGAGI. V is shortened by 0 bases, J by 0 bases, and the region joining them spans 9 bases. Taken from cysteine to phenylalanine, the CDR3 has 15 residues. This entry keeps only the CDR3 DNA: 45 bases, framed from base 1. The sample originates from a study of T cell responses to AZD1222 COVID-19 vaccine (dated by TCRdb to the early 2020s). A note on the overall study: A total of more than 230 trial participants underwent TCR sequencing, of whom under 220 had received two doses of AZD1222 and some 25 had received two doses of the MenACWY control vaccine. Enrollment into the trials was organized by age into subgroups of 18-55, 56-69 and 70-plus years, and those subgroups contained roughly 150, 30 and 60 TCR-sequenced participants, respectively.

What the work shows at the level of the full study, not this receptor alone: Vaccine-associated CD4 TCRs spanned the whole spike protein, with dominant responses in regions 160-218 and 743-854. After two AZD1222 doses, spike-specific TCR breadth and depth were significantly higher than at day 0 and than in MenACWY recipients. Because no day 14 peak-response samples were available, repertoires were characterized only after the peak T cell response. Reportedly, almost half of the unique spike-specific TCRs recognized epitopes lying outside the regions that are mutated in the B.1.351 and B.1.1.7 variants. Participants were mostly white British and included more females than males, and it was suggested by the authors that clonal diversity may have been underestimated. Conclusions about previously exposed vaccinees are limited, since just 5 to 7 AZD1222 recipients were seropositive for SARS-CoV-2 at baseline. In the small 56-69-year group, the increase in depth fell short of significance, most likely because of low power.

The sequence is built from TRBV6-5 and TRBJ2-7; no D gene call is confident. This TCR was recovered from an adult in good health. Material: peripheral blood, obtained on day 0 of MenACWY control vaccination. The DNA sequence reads TGTGCCAGCAGTTACTCAGGCGAAACCTCCTACGAGCAGTACTTC. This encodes CASSYSGETSYEQYF.